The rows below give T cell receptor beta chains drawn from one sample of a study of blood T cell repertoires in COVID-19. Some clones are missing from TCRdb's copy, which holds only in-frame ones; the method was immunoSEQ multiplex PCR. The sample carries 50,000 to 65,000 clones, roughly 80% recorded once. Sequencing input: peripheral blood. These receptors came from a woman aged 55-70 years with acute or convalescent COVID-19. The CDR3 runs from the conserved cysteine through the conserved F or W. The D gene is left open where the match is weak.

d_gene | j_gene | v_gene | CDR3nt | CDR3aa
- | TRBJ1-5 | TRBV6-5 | TGTGCCAGCAGCCCCTTTTATAGCAATCAGCCCCAGCATTTT | CASSPFYSNQPQHF
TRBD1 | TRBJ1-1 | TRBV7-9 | TGTGCCAGCAGCTTACCAGGACAGGGGCCGAACACTGAAGCTTTCTTT | CASSLPGQGPNTEAFF
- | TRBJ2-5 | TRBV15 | TGTGCCACCAGTAGTACAGGGTACCAAGAGACCCAGTACTTC | CATSSTGYQETQYF
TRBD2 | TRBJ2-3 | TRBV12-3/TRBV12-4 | TGTGCCAGCAGCGGGGGGGCCGTAGATACGCAGTATTTT | CASSGGAVDTQYF
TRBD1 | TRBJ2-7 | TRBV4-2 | TGTGCCAGCAGCCAAGGGGTAGGAAGGGGACAGGGTCTTAAGTACTTC | CASSQGVGRGQGLKYF
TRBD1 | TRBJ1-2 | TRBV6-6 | TGTGCCAGCAGTCCGCCCCAGGGGGGCTATGGCTACACCTTC | CASSPPQGGYGYTF
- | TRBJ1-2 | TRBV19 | TGTGCCACCGCGGACATTAACTATGGCTACACCTTC | CATADINYGYTF
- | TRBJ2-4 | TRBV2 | TGTGCCAGCAGTGAATTGGTGGGGGGAAACATTCAGTACTTC | CASSELVGGNIQYF
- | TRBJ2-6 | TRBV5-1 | TGCGCCAGCAGCTTGGATGGAGGTCCAAGCTCTGGGGCCAACGTCCTGACTTTC | CASSLDGGPSSGANVLTF
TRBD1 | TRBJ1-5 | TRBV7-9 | TGTGCCAGCAGCTTTGACAGGGATGATCAGCCCCAGCATTTT | CASSFDRDDQPQHF